This passage covers 2 T cell receptor beta chains from one sample sequenced in a study of PD-L1 blockade in urothelial cancer. TCRdb's table, derived via immunoSEQ multiplex PCR, lists solely in-frame clones and lacks some. The data show about 52,000 clones, around 77% seen once. The specimen was PBMCs, collected around atezolizumab (anti-PD-L1) treatment. These receptors all stem from a man in his 70s with urothelial cancer.

This clone was seen only a few times. This chain uses TRBV7-9 with TRBJ1-2, with D perhaps matching TRBD1 (6 bases). V lost 4 bases and J 4 bases, leaving 13 bases between the germline ends. This CDR3 has 14 amino acids. From germline, CDR1 is SEHNR and CDR2 FQNEAQ (reference sequence). CDR3 sequence (DNA): TGTGCCAGCAGCTCACAACAGGGAAGCTATGGCTACACCTTC. Translated: CASSSQQGSYGYTF.

V is TRBV19 and J is TRBJ2-6, with TRBD1 as a possible D gene (6 bases). CDR3 length equals 15 residues. V shed 6 bases and J shed 3 bases, with 12 bases lying between them. Germline V gene data show CDR1 as LNHDA and CDR2 as SQIVND (reference sequence). The DNA for the CDR3 is TGTGCCAGTAGCGTAGGGGGATTTGGGGCCAACGTCCTGACTTTC. This codes for CASSVGGFGANVLTF.